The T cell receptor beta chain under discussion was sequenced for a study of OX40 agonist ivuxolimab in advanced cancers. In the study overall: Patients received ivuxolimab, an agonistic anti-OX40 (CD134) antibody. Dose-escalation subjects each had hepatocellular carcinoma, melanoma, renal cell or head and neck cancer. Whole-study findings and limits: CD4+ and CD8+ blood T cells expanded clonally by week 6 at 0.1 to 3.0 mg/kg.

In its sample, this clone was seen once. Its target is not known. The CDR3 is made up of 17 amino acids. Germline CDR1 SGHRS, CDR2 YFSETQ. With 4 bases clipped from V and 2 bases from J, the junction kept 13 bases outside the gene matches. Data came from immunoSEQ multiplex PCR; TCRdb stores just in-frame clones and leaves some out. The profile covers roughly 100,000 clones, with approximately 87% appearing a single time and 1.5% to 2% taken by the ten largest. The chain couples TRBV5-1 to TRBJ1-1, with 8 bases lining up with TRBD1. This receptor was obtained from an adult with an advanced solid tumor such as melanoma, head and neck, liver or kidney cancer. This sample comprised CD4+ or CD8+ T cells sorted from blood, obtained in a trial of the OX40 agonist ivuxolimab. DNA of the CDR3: TGCGCCAGCAGCCATACCAGGCCGGGACAGGCCAACACTGAAGCTTTCTTT. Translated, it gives CASSHTRPGQANTEAFF. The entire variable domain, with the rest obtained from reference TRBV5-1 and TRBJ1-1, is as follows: KAGVTQTPRYLIKTRGQQVTLSCSPISGHRSVSWYQQTPGQGLQFLFEYFSETQRNKGNFPGRFSGRQFSNSRSEMNVSTLELGDSALYLCASSHTRPGQANTEAFFGQGTRLTVV.